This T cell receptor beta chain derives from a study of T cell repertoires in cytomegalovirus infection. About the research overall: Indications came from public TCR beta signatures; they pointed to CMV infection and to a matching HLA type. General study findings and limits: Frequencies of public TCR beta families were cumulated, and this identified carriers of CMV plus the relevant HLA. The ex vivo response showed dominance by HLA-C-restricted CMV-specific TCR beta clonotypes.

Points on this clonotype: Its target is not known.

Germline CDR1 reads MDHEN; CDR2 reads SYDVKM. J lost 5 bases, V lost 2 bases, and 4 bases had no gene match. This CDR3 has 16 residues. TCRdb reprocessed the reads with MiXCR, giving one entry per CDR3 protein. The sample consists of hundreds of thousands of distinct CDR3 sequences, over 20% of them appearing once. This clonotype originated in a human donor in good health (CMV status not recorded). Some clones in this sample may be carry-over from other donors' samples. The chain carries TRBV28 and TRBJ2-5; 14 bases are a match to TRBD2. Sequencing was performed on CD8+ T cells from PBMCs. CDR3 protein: CASSLLGTSGGETQYF. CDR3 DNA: TGTGCCAGCAGTTTACTCGGGACTAGCGGGGGTGAGACCCAGTACTTC.